This T cell receptor beta chain came from a study of blood T cells in healthy people across ages. Using a J-beta primer mix together with a sample-barcoded 5' primer, a second PCR was run for 7 to 11 cycles. MiXCR, applied by TCRdb to the 5' RACE reads, yields one record per CDR3 protein. The sample comprises over 700,000 distinct CDR3 sequences, 53% of which are singletons, and approximately 40% rests with the top ten. J lost 6 bases, V lost 5 bases, and 9 bases had no gene match. CDR1 is MNHEY and CDR2 is SMNVEV in the germline V gene (reference sequence). The CDR3 length is 15 residues. The table lists this clonotype with a few counts.

The V and J genes are TRBV27 and TRBJ2-1; TRBD2 matches 8 bases. The sequence derives from a man older than 75 in good health. Sequencing input: blood. CDR3 in DNA: TGTGCCAGCAGTCCCTCAGCGGGGGTTTTCAATGAGCAGTTCTTC. Residues: CASSPSAGVFNEQFF.